The 5 T cell receptor beta chains below were found in one sample sequenced in a study of cytomegalovirus exposure and HLA in healthy donors (dated by TCRdb to the late 2010s). Library method: the immunoSEQ multiplex PCR assay. The multiplex PCR relied on a mix of 60 forward primers for TCR Vbeta segments and 13 reverse primers for TCR Jbeta segments. The table comes from immuneACCESS by way of TCRdb, which keeps in-frame sequences with V and J called. Part of the clones is missing from these tables; in studies checked, under half for an unresolved V gene and the rest for unknown reasons. The sample table shows roughly 170,000 clones, and roughly 87% are seen once. Roughly 1.5% of the sample is taken by the ten largest. The sequencing input was PBMCs. Source of these receptors: a man in his fifties or sixties in good health and CMV-seronegative.

This rearrangement joins TRBV28 to TRBJ1-5, with 7 bases matching TRBD1. CDR3 length equals 15 residues. The germline V gene has CDR1 MDHEN and CDR2 SYDVKM. V dropped 7 bases and J dropped 7; count of bases not matched to a gene: 13. CDR3 sequence: CASTSPTGMYQPQHF. CDR3 bases: TGTGCCAGCACTTCCCCGACAGGGATGTACCAGCCCCAGCATTTT.

The chain joins TRBV18 to TRBJ1-5; D is unclear. Germline V gene data show CDR1 as KGHSH and CDR2 as LQKENI. V lost 2 bases and J lost 5, with 13 bases in between. The CDR3 is made up of 15 amino acids. The CDR3 sequence: CASSPFAGSDQPQHF. The CDR3 nucleotides are TGTGCCAGCTCACCATTCGCGGGCTCGGATCAGCCCCAGCATTTT. Based on the CDR3 plus reference TRBV18 and TRBJ1-5, the full variable domain is NAGVMQNPRHLVRRRGQEARLRCSPMKGHSHVYWYRQLPEEGLKFMVYLQKENIIDESGMPKERFSAEFPKEGPSILRIQQVVRGDSAAYFCASSPFAGSDQPQHFGDGTRLSIL.

The V gene is TRBV5-1, the J gene TRBJ2-7, with 9 bases that match TRBD2. Germline V gives CDR1 SGHRS, CDR2 YFSETQ. The CDR3 has 15 amino acids. Trimming at V came to 0 bases and at J to 5 bases, leaving 6 bases not matched to a gene. This CDR3 is CASSLEIAGADEQYF. Here the CDR3 DNA reads TGCGCCAGCAGCTTGGAGATAGCGGGAGCCGACGAGCAGTACTTC.

J is TRBJ2-2 and V is TRBV6-1; unclear D gene. Germline CDR1 MNHNS, CDR2 SASEGT. V lost 4 bases to trimming and J lost 7 bases, with 7 bases between them. The CDR3 consists of 12 residues. CDR3 region: CASSGHIGELFF. The CDR3 DNA reads as TGTGCCAGCAGTGGCCACATCGGGGAGCTGTTTTTT.

For the CDR3, the DNA is TGTGCCAGCAGCGTGGGAGGGACTAGCGGGACCCACGAGCAGTACTTC. The encoded protein is CASSVGGTSGTHEQYF. The gene calls are TRBV9 and TRBJ2-7, with 13 bases lining up with TRBD2. CDR3 length: 16 amino acids. Germline V gene lookup returns CDR1 SGDLS and CDR2 YYNGEE. With 2 bases clipped from V and 5 bases from J, the junction kept 7 bases outside the gene matches.